This TCR beta chain was recorded in a study of OX40 agonist ivuxolimab in advanced cancers. Sequencing used immunoSEQ multiplex PCR; TCRdb keeps in-frame clones, though not all of them. The table includes 90,000 to 95,000 clones, approximately 89% detected once. This specimen consisted of CD4+ or CD8+ T cells sorted from blood, obtained in a trial of the OX40 agonist ivuxolimab. The receptor was derived from an adult with an advanced solid tumor such as melanoma, head and neck, liver or kidney cancer.

CDR3 region: CASSLNPGMGEQFF. The CDR3 DNA is TGTGCCAGCAGCTTAAACCCAGGGATGGGTGAGCAGTTCTTC. V usage is TRBV7-2 and J usage is TRBJ2-1, with TRBD1 as a possible D gene (5 bases). Germline values: CDR1 SGHTA, CDR2 FQGNSA. There are 14 residues in the CDR3. The V end was cut by 2 bases, the J end by 9 bases, with 14 bases between.